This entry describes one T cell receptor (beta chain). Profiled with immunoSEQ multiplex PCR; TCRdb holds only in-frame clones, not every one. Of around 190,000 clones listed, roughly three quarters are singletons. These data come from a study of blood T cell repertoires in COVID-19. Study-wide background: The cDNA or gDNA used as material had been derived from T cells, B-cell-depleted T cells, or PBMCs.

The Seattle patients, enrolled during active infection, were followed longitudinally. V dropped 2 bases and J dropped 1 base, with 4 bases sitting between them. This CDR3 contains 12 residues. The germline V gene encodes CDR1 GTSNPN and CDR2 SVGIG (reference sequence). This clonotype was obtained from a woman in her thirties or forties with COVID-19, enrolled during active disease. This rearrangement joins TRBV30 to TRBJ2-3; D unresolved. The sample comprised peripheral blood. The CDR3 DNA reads TGTGCCTGGAGTTCAGGCACAGATACGCAGTATTTT. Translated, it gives CAWSSGTDTQYF.